This T cell receptor (beta chain) appears in the sequencing data of a study of blood T cell repertoires in COVID-19. Turning to the study itself: The samples span acute and convalescent COVID-19 from the United States, Italy and Spain.

Per the study methods: Nucleated cell number was recorded as an estimate derived from reference gene primer amplification. This table comes from immunoSEQ multiplex PCR, and its TCRdb copy is limited to in-frame clones, with some not included. V, J and clone size reflect that table, while D and trimming were determined from the DNA. The sample comprises some 99,000 clones, around 85% of which are singletons, and about 10% rests with the top ten. The CDR3 is 14 residues long. J gave up 3 bases and V 6 bases, and 6 bases lay outside the gene matches. Germline assignment: CDR1 SNHLY and CDR2 FYNNEI. The sequencing sample was made of peripheral blood. The chain joins TRBV2 to TRBJ2-3; TRBD1 matches 7 bases. This receptor was obtained from an elderly woman with acute or convalescent COVID-19. The chain's CDR3 is CASSGDRVTDTQYF. CDR3 coding DNA: TGTGCCAGCAGCGGCGACAGGGTGACAGATACGCAGTATTTT.